The rows below give T cell receptor beta chains drawn from one sample of a study of cytomegalovirus exposure and HLA in healthy donors. The method was immunoSEQ multiplex PCR; TCRdb's version includes in-frame clones alone and lacks a portion of them. The sample has 70,000 to 85,000 clones; around 94% are singletons. Sequenced material: PBMCs. Every receptor here comes from a woman aged 18-29 years in good health and CMV-seropositive. Both conserved end residues are trimmed from each CDR3. Each record gives: D gene, clone size, J gene, V gene, CDR3 protein. D genes are given only for firm matches. Size is omitted from some rows. Given values are once, few, many or a class for expanded clones.

d_gene: TRBD1; abundance: -; j_gene: TRBJ1-2; v_gene: TRBV2; CDR3aa: ASSEEQGANYGYT
d_gene: -; abundance: -; j_gene: TRBJ1-1; v_gene: TRBV5-1; CDR3aa: ASSLGDTEAF
d_gene: -; abundance: -; j_gene: TRBJ1-1; v_gene: TRBV6-6; CDR3aa: ASTRLQRNTEAF
d_gene: -; abundance: -; j_gene: TRBJ1-2; v_gene: TRBV27; CDR3aa: ASSKTGGNYGYT
d_gene: -; abundance: -; j_gene: TRBJ1-2; v_gene: TRBV11-2; CDR3aa: ASSLRRVEGYT
d_gene: -; abundance: -; j_gene: TRBJ2-7; v_gene: TRBV28; CDR3aa: ASRSGSSSSYEQY
d_gene: TRBD1; abundance: once; j_gene: TRBJ2-7; v_gene: TRBV6-1; CDR3aa: ASSEAPFGQAGFYEQY
d_gene: -; abundance: -; j_gene: TRBJ2-1; v_gene: TRBV4-2; CDR3aa: ASSQTRGSYNEQF
d_gene: -; abundance: -; j_gene: TRBJ1-1; v_gene: TRBV12-1; CDR3aa: ASSPCRGVDTEAF
d_gene: TRBD1; abundance: -; j_gene: TRBJ2-7; v_gene: TRBV5-6; CDR3aa: ASRFSGGGQY